Below are 15 T cell receptor beta chains sequenced from a single sample in a study of blood T cells in healthy people across ages. The second PCR ran about 6 to 12 cycles with a sample-barcoded 5' primer and J-beta primers. TCRdb redid the calling of the 5' RACE reads with MiXCR, one entry per CDR3 protein. The sample holds more than 650,000 distinct CDR3 sequences, roughly 20% seen once. The sequenced material came from blood. Source of these receptors: a man aged 65 to 85 in good health.

The table lists this clonotype with a few counts. The chain carries TRBV7-8 and TRBJ2-1; D is possibly TRBD2 (5 bases). CDR3 length: 15 residues. The V gene lost 3 bases and the J gene lost 5 bases, with 14 bases spanning the gap. Looked up from germline, CDR1 is SGHVS and CDR2 is FQNEAQ. CDR3 coding DNA: TGTGCCAGCAGCTTTGGGTCAGAGGGAGACAATGAGCAGTTCTTC. This translates into CASSFGSEGDNEQFF.

This clonotype was detected many times. V and J are TRBV28 and TRBJ2-7; 12 bases line up with TRBD1. The CDR3 has 17 residues. V trimming: 2 bases; J trimming: 6 bases; junction bases outside the gene matches: 11. Germline loops: CDR1 MDHEN, CDR2 SYDVKM. The DNA for the CDR3 is TGTGCCAGCAGTTTACCTATATACGGGACAGGGGGCGGCGAGCAGTACTTC. Its protein is CASSLPIYGTGGGEQYF.

The sample holds a few counts of this clonotype. The rearrangement uses TRBV30 and TRBJ1-3; D unclear. Germline CDR1 reads GTSNPN; CDR2 reads SVGIG (reference sequence). The CDR3 contains 13 residues. Trimming took off 1 base at V and 7 bases at J, with 11 bases between the two ends. The DNA for the CDR3 is TGTGCCTGGAGTGCCTTCGAGCGGAACACCATATATTTT. It is translated as CAWSAFERNTIYF.

The chain links TRBV29-1 to TRBJ2-3; 9 nucleotides line up with TRBD1. The CDR3 is 14 amino acids. Germline CDR1 is SQVTM and CDR2 is ANQGSEA. J was trimmed by 6 bases and V by 4 bases; bases with no gene match: 8. Here the CDR3 reads CSVGQGDFLDTQYF. CDR3 nucleotide sequence: TGCAGCGTTGGACAGGGGGACTTTTTGGATACGCAGTATTTT.

This clonotype was detected many times. The rearrangement links TRBV4-2 to TRBJ1-1; weak D call: TRBD1 (5 bases). The CDR3 has 15 amino acids. Trimming left V 4 bases short and J 2 bases short, with 14 bases between. Per germline, CDR1 LGHNA and CDR2 YNFKEQ. The CDR3, as DNA: TGTGCCAGCAGCCCGGTCAAGACAGCAAACACTGAAGCTTTCTTT. This codes for CASSPVKTANTEAFF.

In this sample, this clonotype turned up a few times. This sequence joins TRBV12-3 or TRBV12-4 and TRBJ1-1; D call uncertain. V lost 3 bases and J lost 0, with 8 bases in between. CDR3 size: 14 residues. In nucleotides, the CDR3 is TGTGCCAGCAGTTTTTTGGCGATGAACACTGAAGCTTTCTTT. Its protein is CASSFLAMNTEAFF.

V is TRBV5-1 and J is TRBJ1-1; 7 bases are shared with TRBD1. With 4 bases clipped from V and 4 bases from J, the junction kept 13 bases outside the gene matches. This CDR3 region has 16 residues. Germline V gene lookup returns CDR1 SGHRS and CDR2 YFSETQ. The CDR3 here is CASSPIFDRESTEAFF. The CDR3 nucleotides read TGCGCCAGCAGCCCGATCTTTGACAGGGAGAGCACTGAAGCTTTCTTT.

This chain uses TRBV27 with TRBJ2-3, with 8 bases matching TRBD2. There are 14 residues in the CDR3. Germline V gene sequence: CDR1 MNHEY, CDR2 SMNVEV (reference sequence). V lost 3 bases and J lost 14; bases outside the gene matches: 13. CDR3 coding DNA: TGTGCCAGCAGTTTGGGTTATAGCGGGGCCCCAGCGTATTTT. Translation: CASSLGYSGAPAYF.

V and J are TRBV7-2 and TRBJ2-1; D tentatively reads TRBD1 or TRBD2 (5 bases each). The ends were cut back, 3 bases at V and 7 bases at J, with 19 bases in the middle. Germline CDR1 SGHTA, CDR2 FQGNSA. The CDR3 is 16 residues long. The CDR3 spells CASSLGAGTIENEQFF. CDR3 coding DNA: TGTGCCAGCAGCTTGGGTGCCGGGACGATCGAGAATGAGCAGTTCTTC.

The V call is TRBV6-6, the J call TRBJ2-1, with D perhaps TRBD1 (6 bases). The better agreement between TRBJ2-7 and the DNA end casts doubt on the J call. Germline CDR1 and CDR2: MNHNY and SVGAGI (reference sequence). This CDR3 is 13 amino acids long. The CDR3 region is CASSYPGVREQYF. The CDR3 DNA reads as TGTGCCAGCAGTTACCCAGGGGTTCGCGAGCAGTACTTC.

This clonotype has a handful of counts. The chain combines TRBV6-1 with TRBJ2-1, with a tentative D call TRBD2 (6 bases). V was pared by 11 bases and J by 3 bases, with 20 bases between. Germline V CDR1 and CDR2: MNHNS, SASEGT. The CDR3 spans 15 residues. The CDR3 protein is CAARAGGAFYNEQFF. The CDR3 DNA reads TGTGCCGCAAGAGCCGGAGGGGCCTTCTACAATGAGCAGTTCTTC.

The gene calls are TRBV20-1 and TRBJ2-1; a possible D gene is TRBD2 (6 bases). Per germline, CDR1 DFQATT and CDR2 SNEGSKA (reference sequence). This CDR3 region has 15 residues. V gave up 3 bases and J gave up 3 bases, with 15 bases separating them. The CDR3 reads CSARRPGTLYNEQFF. In DNA, the CDR3 is TGCAGTGCTAGGAGACCCGGGACTCTCTACAATGAGCAGTTCTTC.

This clonotype showed up just a few times. The genes are TRBV7-9 and TRBJ1-2; TRBD1 matches 10 bases. Per the germline V gene, CDR1 is SEHNR and CDR2 is FQNEAQ (reference sequence). J lost 4 bases, V lost 6 bases, and 8 bases had no gene match. This CDR3 is built from 15 residues. CDR3 region: CASSFETGGFYGYTF. CDR3 nucleotide sequence: TGTGCCAGCAGTTTCGAGACAGGGGGCTTCTATGGCTACACCTTC.

The chain couples TRBV6-1 to TRBJ2-4; D possibly corresponds to TRBD2 (6 bases). The germline V gene has CDR1 MNHNS and CDR2 SASEGT. The CDR3 consists of 19 residues. V lost 6 bases to trimming and J lost 0 bases, with 24 bases between them. The CDR3 nucleotides are TGTGCCAGCAGCCCCCGTGGGGAGGCCCTGTCTATAGCCAAAAACATTCAGTACTTC. This translates into CASSPRGEALSIAKNIQYF.

The chain employs TRBV6-5 and TRBJ1-1, with TRBD1 identical over 9 bases. Losses at the gene ends were 5 bases for V and 4 bases for J; bases not matched to a gene: 8. The CDR3 sequence is 15 residues long. The germline CDR1 and CDR2 sequences are MNHEY and SVGAGI. CDR3 bases: TGTGCCAGCAGTCAAAAGACAGGGGGGACCACTGAAGCTTTCTTT. Encoded protein: CASSQKTGGTTEAFF.